This T cell receptor (beta chain) was captured by sequencing in a study of CD8 T cells in ankylosing spondylitis. A quantitative 5'-RACE method, one with molecular barcodes, was used to make TCR beta libraries. TCRdb recomputed calls from the 5' RACE reads with MiXCR, one row per CDR3 protein. The repertoire consists of over 600,000 distinct CDR3 sequences, with around 20% occurring once and the leading ten covering 15% to 20%. Whole-study results and caveats: Reportedly, significant enrichment of disease-linked clones occurred in matched ankylosing spondylitis synovial fluid. Seemingly distinctive of ankylosing spondylitis blood was a TCR beta motif formed by eight highly homologous variants.

Germline values: CDR1 SNHLY, CDR2 FYNNEI. The CDR3 spans 14 residues. The V and J ends lost 1 base and 8 bases respectively, with 14 bases between them. Points on this clonotype: What it recognizes is unknown.

The receptor was isolated from a male donor with ankylosing spondylitis. V and J are TRBV2 and TRBJ1-2, with D tentatively TRBD1 (5 bases). Sequenced input: blood, either unsorted or a sorted T cell fraction (not recorded which). The CDR3 DNA is TGTGCCAGCAGTGAAGGGCATTGGGGCACCGGCTACACCTTC. Its protein is CASSEGHWGTGYTF.